This T cell receptor (beta chain) was identified during a study of blood T cell repertoires in COVID-19. At the level of the study: Both acute and convalescent COVID-19 samples were obtained from the United States, Italy and Spain. PBMCs, B-cell-depleted T cells, or T cells provided the cDNA or gDNA that made up the material.

Participants' reported clinical history set cohort assignment. The V gene lost 6 bases and the J gene lost 3 bases, with 15 bases spanning the gap. Germline-derived CDR1 and CDR2 are SGHAT and FQNNGV. The CDR3 length is 15 residues. Some clones are missing from TCRdb's copy, which holds only in-frame ones; the method was immunoSEQ multiplex PCR. The sample holds fewer than 250,000 clones, around 90% seen once. Sequencing input: PBMCs or T cells enriched from blood (not recorded which). The V call is TRBV11-2, the J call TRBJ2-1; TRBD1 might be the D (7 bases). This sequence originates from a woman aged 30 to 39 who had been exposed to COVID-19. The CDR3 sequence: CASRQAGQNYNEQFF. Here the CDR3 DNA reads TGTGCCAGCAGGCAGGCGGGACAGAACTACAATGAGCAGTTCTTC.